The next 22 T cell receptor beta chains were all read from a single sample in a study of identical twins. TCRdb used MiXCR to reprocess the 5' RACE reads, holding one entry per CDR3 protein. The table records about 190,000 distinct CDR3 sequences, roughly 15% of them present only once. This same sample was also taken into another study, of T cells expressing NK-cell markers.

Specimen: CD8+ T cells sorted from blood. The receptor source for this set is a woman aged 18-30 years in good health.

This rearrangement joins TRBV6-1 to TRBJ1-1, with D perhaps matching TRBD1 (6 bases). The CDR3 consists of 15 residues. CDR1 is MNHNS and CDR2 is SASEGT in the germline V gene. Trimming removed 7 bases from V and 4 bases from J, with 19 bases in between. The CDR3 DNA follows: TGTGCCAGCATCGAGGGGGGGAGAGGTATCACTGAAGCTTTCTTT. Amino acids: CASIEGGRGITEAFF.

This chain joins TRBV7-7 and TRBJ2-5; possible D gene TRBD2, 5 bases. V was shortened by 5 bases and J by 3 bases, with 19 bases between the two germline ends. This CDR3 has 16 amino acids. Germline assignment: CDR1 SSHAT and CDR2 FNYEAQ (reference sequence). CDR3 loop: CASSRGKETGKETQYF. Written as DNA, the CDR3 is TGTGCCAGCAGCAGAGGGAAGGAGACTGGAAAAGAGACCCAGTACTTC.

The V call is TRBV27, the J call TRBJ1-2; 9 bases align to TRBD1. The germline V gene has CDR1 MNHEY and CDR2 SMNVEV (reference sequence). V lost 6 bases, J lost 4 bases, and 6 bases stayed unmatched. The CDR3 contains 14 residues. The CDR3 DNA is TGTGCCAGCAGAACAACAGGGGGCGGCTATGGCTACACCTTC. This encodes CASRTTGGGYGYTF.

This clonotype has only a few counts. The genes are TRBV7-9 and TRBJ1-1, with a tentative D call TRBD1 (6 bases). This CDR3 has 14 residues. Looked up from germline, CDR1 is SEHNR and CDR2 is FQNEAQ (reference sequence). V gave up 6 bases and J gave up 3 bases, with 14 bases separating them. Written as DNA, the CDR3 is TGTGCCAGCAGGCGCCCAGAGGGGGACACTGAAGCTTTCTTT. It yields the protein CASRRPEGDTEAFF.

The DNA for the CDR3 is TGTGCCAGCAGCCTGACTAGCCGCCTTACCTACGAGCAGTACTTC. Translating it yields CASSLTSRLTYEQYF. The V call is TRBV13, the J call TRBJ2-7, with 7 bases aligning to TRBD2. The CDR3 contains 15 residues. Germline V gene sequence: CDR1 PRHDT, CDR2 FYEKMQ (reference sequence). Trimming removed 5 bases from V and 2 bases from J; junction bases left unmatched: 9.

This chain links TRBV15 with TRBJ2-1; 11 nucleotides align to TRBD1. The CDR3 sequence is 15 residues long. The germline gives CDR1 LNHNV, CDR2 YYDKDF (reference sequence). The V segment lost 3 bases and the J segment 7 bases; nucleotides outside the gene matches: 5. Written as DNA, the CDR3 is TGTGCCACCAGCAGGGACAGGGGGCGGTTAAATGAGCAGTTCTTC. Translation: CATSRDRGRLNEQFF. Combining the CDR3 with reference TRBV15 and TRBJ2-1 gives the whole variable domain DAMVIQNPRYQVTQFGKPVTLSCSQTLNHNVMYWYQQKSSQAPKLLFHYYDKDFNNEADTPDNFQSRRPNTSFCFLDIRSPGLGDTAMYLCATSRDRGRLNEQFFGPGTRLTVL.

V gene TRBV3-1 combines with J gene TRBJ2-2, with D perhaps matching TRBD2 (5 bases). The germline gives CDR1 LGHDT, CDR2 YNNKEL (reference sequence). CDR3 size: 14 residues. V gave up 8 bases and J gave up 4 bases, with 14 bases separating them. The CDR3 DNA follows: TGTGCCAGCGAGAAGGAGGTTTTCACCGGGGAGCTGTTTTTT. Its protein product is CASEKEVFTGELFF.

The genes are TRBV15 and TRBJ1-5, with D maybe TRBD1 (6 bases). Germline values: CDR1 LNHNV, CDR2 YYDKDF (reference sequence). The CDR3 has 13 amino acids. The V end was cut by 8 bases, the J end by 5 bases, with 13 bases between. DNA of the CDR3: TGTGCCACCGGGGGCAGCGCGTATCAGCCCCAGCATTTT. Protein product: CATGGSAYQPQHF.

The chain has TRBV28 and TRBJ1-1; D possibly corresponds to TRBD1 (6 bases). This CDR3 is 15 amino acids long. Germline lookup yields CDR1 MDHEN and CDR2 SYDVKM. V was clipped by 4 bases and J by 1 base, with 13 bases between them. The CDR3: CASSSFRGPNTEAFF. DNA for the CDR3: TGTGCCAGCAGTTCGTTTCGGGGGCCGAACACTGAAGCTTTCTTT. The variable domain in full, completed from reference TRBV28 and TRBJ1-1, reads DVKVTQSSRYLVKRTGEKVFLECVQDMDHENMFWYRQDPGLGLRLIYFSYDVKMKEKGDIPEGYSVSREKKERFSLILESASTNQTSMYLCASSSFRGPNTEAFFGQGTRLTVV.

The J gene is TRBJ1-1, the V gene TRBV12-3 or TRBV12-4; D perhaps matches TRBD1 (6 bases). Trimming shortened V by 6 bases and J by 5 bases, and 13 bases separated the two germline ends. This CDR3 spans 13 amino acids. The DNA for the CDR3 is TGTGCCAGCAGCAACCAGGGGCTAACTGAAGCTTTCTTT. This sequence encodes CASSNQGLTEAFF.

The CDR3 coding sequence is TGTGCCAGCAGCCAAGGGACAGGGTATGGCGAGCAGTACTTC. This translates into CASSQGTGYGEQYF. The J gene is TRBJ2-7, the V gene TRBV5-6; TRBD1 matches 9 bases. This CDR3 comprises 14 residues. Trimming cost V 4 bases and J 6 bases; bases outside gene matches: 8. Germline V lookup: CDR1 SGHDT, CDR2 YYEEEE.

The chain links TRBV6-4 to TRBJ1-4, with D uncertain. The ends were cut back, 6 bases at V and 5 bases at J, with 13 bases in the middle. Germline lookup yields CDR1 MRHNA and CDR2 SNTAGT. The CDR3 loop spans 14 amino acids. The CDR3 sequence is CASRMDSTNEKLFF. The DNA of the CDR3 is TGTGCCAGCAGGATGGACTCCACCAATGAAAAACTGTTTTTT.

The CDR3 DNA is TGTGCCAGCAGCCAAAGGGTAGTGAGGGCCAGACCTGCCGGGGAGCTGTTTTTT. The encoded protein is CASSQRVVRARPAGELFF. V and J are TRBV3-1 and TRBJ2-2; the D gene is possibly TRBD2 (5 bases). The ends were cut back, 2 bases at V and 6 bases at J, with 22 bases in the middle. This CDR3 region has 18 residues. Per the germline V gene, CDR1 is LGHDT and CDR2 is YNNKEL (reference sequence).

This clonotype was counted at least ten times. The chain has TRBV12-3 or TRBV12-4 and TRBJ2-6; unclear D gene. Trimming pared 4 bases from V and 2 bases from J, leaving 0 bases between. The CDR3 consists of 12 residues. This chain's CDR3 is CASSSGANVLTF. As DNA, the CDR3 is TGTGCCAGCAGTTCTGGGGCCAACGTCCTGACTTTC.

This clonotype was seen a handful of times. This chain uses TRBV10-3 with TRBJ2-3, with 13 bases matching TRBD2. The CDR3 runs to 15 residues. Germline trimming cut 5 bases from V and 3 bases from J; bases unmatched to any gene: 2. Looked up from germline, CDR1 is ENHRY and CDR2 is SYGVKD. The DNA of the CDR3 is TGTGCCATCAGTTCGGGACTAGCGGGGACAGATACGCAGTATTTT. As protein: CAISSGLAGTDTQYF.

The genes are TRBV15 and TRBJ1-1; tentatively, D is TRBD1 (5 bases). The CDR3 consists of 14 residues. CDR1 is LNHNV, CDR2 YYDKDF, per germline (reference sequence). Trimming removed 5 bases from V and 7 bases from J, with 17 bases in between. In DNA, the CDR3 is TGTGCCACCAGCTCCCACTCTGGGGGTAATGAAGCTTTCTTT. This translates into CATSSHSGGNEAFF.

The sample holds a few counts of this clonotype. The chain has TRBV4-2 and TRBJ2-7, with 7 nucleotides matching TRBD2. This CDR3 has 17 amino acids. The germline V gene encodes CDR1 LGHNA and CDR2 YNFKEQ. V lost 0 bases to trimming and J lost 5 bases; unmatched junction nucleotides: 13. This CDR3 reads CASSQDAVKTSIDEQYF. The CDR3 nucleotides are TGTGCCAGCAGCCAAGATGCGGTTAAGACTAGCATCGACGAGCAGTACTTC.

This clonotype was seen a handful of times. V is TRBV10-3 and J is TRBJ1-1; the match to TRBD1 covers 10 bases. The CDR3 sequence is 14 residues long. V lost 6 bases, J lost 6 bases, and 7 bases stayed unmatched. Germline assignment: CDR1 ENHRY and CDR2 SYGVKD. The CDR3 DNA sequence: TGTGCCATCAGGGGGACAGGGGATAAGTCTGAAGCTTTCTTT. It specifies CAIRGTGDKSEAFF.

The chain is built from TRBV10-3 and TRBJ1-2, with D possibly being TRBD1 (5 bases). Deletions cut 0 bases from V and 8 bases from J, with 28 bases between. The CDR3 sequence is 19 residues long. Germline-derived CDR1 and CDR2 are ENHRY and SYGVKD. CDR3 amino acids: CAISESTAPAKGLTKGYTF. DNA for the CDR3: TGTGCCATCAGTGAGTCGACAGCTCCTGCGAAAGGACTAACTAAAGGCTACACCTTC.

This chain joins TRBV29-1 and TRBJ2-2; D gene ambiguous. CDR1 is SQVTM, CDR2 ANQGSEA, per germline. This CDR3 is built from 14 residues. V was cut by 4 bases and J by 2 bases, with 11 bases left in between. CDR3 in DNA: TGCAGCGTTGGGAACGGCCAAAACACCGGGGAGCTGTTTTTT. This encodes CSVGNGQNTGELFF.

V usage is TRBV19 and J usage is TRBJ2-3; D might be TRBD2 (5 bases). V was shortened by 6 bases and J by 4 bases, with 14 bases between the two germline ends. This CDR3 spans 14 amino acids. Germline V gene lookup returns CDR1 LNHDA and CDR2 SQIVND (reference sequence). In nucleotides, the CDR3 is TGTGCCAGTAGCGGCCCTCGGGAAGCAGATACGCAGTATTTT. Its protein product is CASSGPREADTQYF.

This clonotype is termed medium-sized. The chain combines TRBV12-3 or TRBV12-4 with TRBJ2-5, with 9 bases that match TRBD2. The V and J ends lost 6 bases and 0 bases, in that order; junction bases with no gene match: 5. This CDR3 comprises 15 residues. The CDR3 spells CASSSSGTYQETQYF. In DNA, the CDR3 is TGTGCCAGCAGCTCTAGCGGGACCTACCAAGAGACCCAGTACTTC.